The table lists the clone carrying this TCR beta chain with a few counts. Antigen unknown. The data originate from a study of persistence of HIV-infected CD4 T cells. For the study at large: Isolated cells were CMV- and HIV-1 Gag-responding CD4+ T cells.

Study-wide findings and caveats: Degenerate expanded CDR3beta sequences were enriched among CMV- and Gag-responding cells.

This was the immunoSEQ version 4 assay in survey mode. The assay was immunoSEQ multiplex PCR, and TCRdb's table has in-frame clones only and misses some. In the table there are 35,000 to 40,000 clones, about 85% of which are singletons. The stimulus was lysate of CMV-infected fibroblasts, about 11 ug/mL. CD40L-negative CD69-negative CD45RO-high memory CD4+ T cells were sorted as populations depleted of antigen-responding cells. PBMCs were depleted of CD8+ T cells before stimulation. This CDR3 contains 18 residues. Germline loops: CDR1 LNHNV, CDR2 YYDKDF (reference sequence). Unmatched junction bases numbered 7, after V lost 0 bases and J lost 2 bases.

The TCR sequence derives from an adult man with HIV who was CMV-seropositive. The starting material was CD4+ T cells sorted from PBMCs after roughly 20-hour stimulation, obtained from a patient who received antiretroviral therapy. The chain couples TRBV15 to TRBJ2-1; 10 bases line up with TRBD2. The CDR3 nucleotides read TGTGCCACCAGCAGAGATCCTAGCGGGGGCCTCACCTACAATGAGCAGTTCTTC. The encoded protein is CATSRDPSGGLTYNEQFF.